These 28 T cell receptor beta chains were all obtained from the same sample, sequenced in a study of blood T cell repertoires in COVID-19 (dated by TCRdb to about 2020). The method behind the library was the immunoSEQ multiplex PCR assay. TCRdb mirrors the immuneACCESS table, restricted to in-frame sequences. Some clones are absent from its copies; in checked studies, under half trace to an unresolved V gene, and the reason for the others is unknown. Here the sample has about 150,000 clones; about 89% occur a single time. The ten top clones hold approximately 6.5% of the sample. The sequencing input was peripheral blood. These receptors were collected from an elderly man with acute or convalescent COVID-19.

This clone was counted at least ten times. CDR3 residues: CASSIQQGTGELFF. CDR3 coding DNA: TGTGCCAGTAGTATCCAACAGGGGACCGGGGAGCTGTTTTTT. The chain links TRBV19 to TRBJ2-2; TRBD1 matches at 7 bases. CDR1 LNHDA and CDR2 SQIVND come from the germline V gene (reference sequence). V shed 3 bases, J shed 5 bases, and the junction held 3 bases outside the gene matches. This CDR3 region has 14 residues. Using reference TRBV19 and TRBJ2-2 for the parts outside the CDR3, the full variable domain is DGGITQSPKYLFRKEGQNVTLSCEQNLNHDAMYWYRQDPGQGLRLIYYSQIVNDFQKGDIAEGYSVSREKKESFPLTVTSAQKNPTAFYLCASSIQQGTGELFFGEGSRLTVL.

The rearrangement links TRBV15 to TRBJ2-7; D is possibly TRBD1 (6 bases). Per germline, CDR1 LNHNV and CDR2 YYDKDF (reference sequence). The CDR3 sequence is 14 residues long. Trimming shortened V by 2 bases and J by 2 bases, and 10 bases separated the two germline ends. The CDR3 DNA reads TGTGCCACCAGCAGATCGAGGGGGACCTACGAGCAGTACTTC. Its translation: CATSRSRGTYEQYF.

The chain carries TRBV24-1 and TRBJ1-5; TRBD1 might be the D (5 bases). CDR3 size: 15 residues. Per germline, CDR1 KGHDR and CDR2 SFDVKD. V gave up 2 bases and J gave up 7 bases, with 14 bases separating them. The CDR3 loop reads CATSDSRVAGQPQHF. The CDR3 nucleotides are TGTGCCACCAGTGATTCCAGGGTCGCGGGACAGCCCCAGCATTTT.

The chain combines TRBV2 with TRBJ1-5, with D unclear. The CDR3 spans 14 residues. V lost 3 bases and J lost 6, with 12 bases in between. The germline V gene has CDR1 SNHLY and CDR2 FYNNEI. CDR3: CASSDAGLGQPQHF. Written as DNA, the CDR3 is TGTGCCAGCAGTGACGCGGGATTAGGTCAGCCCCAGCATTTT. The full variable domain, rest sourced from reference TRBV2 and TRBJ1-5, is EPEVTQTPSHQVTQMGQEVILRCVPISNHLYFYWYRQILGQKVEFLVSFYNNEISEKSEIFDDQFSVERPDGSNFTLKIRSTKLEDSAMYFCASSDAGLGQPQHFGDGTRLSIL.

The chain joins TRBV27 to TRBJ1-6; 8 bases match TRBD1. This CDR3 is built from 20 residues. Trimming took 2 bases from V and 12 from J; bases not matched to a gene: 24. Germline-derived CDR1 and CDR2 are MNHEY and SMNVEV (reference sequence). The CDR3 is CASSLRSSAGTGLRGIPLHF. DNA for the CDR3: TGTGCCAGCAGTTTACGATCAAGCGCTGGGACAGGCCTCCGGGGGATACCCCTCCACTTT.

This clone was detected only once. The J gene is TRBJ1-3, the V gene TRBV7-8, with 10 nucleotides matching TRBD1. The CDR3 consists of 16 residues. The junction had 4 bases not matched to a gene; V was cut back by 1 base and J by 4 bases. Germline V gene data show CDR1 as SGHVS and CDR2 as FQNEAQ. The CDR3 reads CASSLEDRGEGNTIYF. The DNA for the CDR3 is TGTGCCAGCAGCTTAGAGGACAGGGGGGAGGGAAACACCATATATTTT.

CDR3 amino acids: CASSKLAGESTGELFF. The CDR3 nucleotides are TGTGCCAGCAGCAAACTAGCGGGGGAGTCCACCGGGGAGCTGTTTTTT. V usage is TRBV11-2 and J usage is TRBJ2-2, with 11 bases fitting TRBD2. The CDR3 runs 16 residues. Germline CDR1 is SGHAT and CDR2 is FQNNGV. Trimming removed 5 bases from V and 4 bases from J; junction bases left unmatched: 6.

This chain connects TRBV5-1 to TRBJ2-4; the D gene is possibly TRBD1 (5 bases). V was shortened by 3 bases and J by 4 bases, with 14 bases between the two germline ends. The CDR3 consists of 15 residues. Germline V gene lookup returns CDR1 SGHRS and CDR2 YFSETQ. The CDR3 spells CASSSLQESKNIQYF. DNA for the CDR3: TGCGCCAGCAGCTCACTACAGGAGTCAAAAAACATTCAGTACTTC. Drawing the rest from reference TRBV5-1 and TRBJ2-4, the complete variable domain is KAGVTQTPRYLIKTRGQQVTLSCSPISGHRSVSWYQQTPGQGLQFLFEYFSETQRNKGNFPGRFSGRQFSNSRSEMNVSTLELGDSALYLCASSSLQESKNIQYFGAGTRLSVL.

CDR3 DNA: TGCAGCGTCGCCGGGACTAGCTTCGAGACCCAGTACTTC. This codes for CSVAGTSFETQYF. The chain employs TRBV29-1 and TRBJ2-5; 9 nucleotides match TRBD2. The CDR3 runs to 13 residues. Germline CDR1 reads SQVTM; CDR2 reads ANQGSEA. Germline trimming cut 6 bases from V and 5 bases from J; bases unmatched to any gene: 7.

The chain has TRBV5-8 and TRBJ2-1; D may be TRBD2 (5 bases). V was shortened by 0 bases and J by 9 bases, with 10 bases between the two germline ends. This CDR3 contains 13 residues. Per germline, CDR1 SGHTS and CDR2 YDEGEE. Written as DNA, the CDR3 is TGTGCCAGCAGCTTGGCGGGGTGGACTGAGCAGTTCTTC. Protein sequence: CASSLAGWTEQFF.

This chain links TRBV19 with TRBJ1-6; D is possibly TRBD1 (6 bases). Germline CDR1 LNHDA, CDR2 SQIVND (reference sequence). Trimming cost V 4 bases and J 7 bases, with 17 bases left between them. The CDR3 is 16 amino acids. Here the CDR3 reads CASSNIVGAVNSPLHF. CDR3 DNA sequence: TGTGCCAGTAGTAACATCGTGGGGGCGGTGAATTCACCCCTCCACTTT.

J is TRBJ1-2 and V is TRBV5-4; perhaps TRBD1 as D (5 bases). The CDR3 is 15 residues long. V dropped 0 bases and J dropped 2 bases, with 11 bases sitting between them. CDR1 is SGHNT and CDR2 is YYREEE in the germline V gene (reference sequence). The CDR3 region is CASSLVGGENYGYTF. DNA for the CDR3: TGTGCCAGCAGCTTGGTCGGGGGGGAAAACTATGGCTACACCTTC.

This sequence joins TRBV28 and TRBJ2-7; TRBD1 agrees at 8 bases. The ends lost 4 bases at V and 4 bases at J; junction bases unmatched: 9. Per germline, CDR1 MDHEN and CDR2 SYDVKM. CDR3 length: 15 amino acids. CDR3 nucleotides: TGTGCCAGCAGTTACCGGGGGACAGGTGTGTACGAGCAGTACTTC. This gives the protein CASSYRGTGVYEQYF.

The chain carries TRBV6-5 and TRBJ1-2; 8 bases map to TRBD1. V was clipped by 5 bases and J by 3 bases; unmatched bases: 2. There are 13 residues in the CDR3. Germline V CDR1 and CDR2: MNHEY, SVGAGI. The CDR3: CASSQGADYGYTF. CDR3 bases: TGTGCCAGCAGTCAGGGGGCTGACTATGGCTACACCTTC.

This clone was detected once. V usage is TRBV5-5 and J usage is TRBJ2-7; 11 bases agree with TRBD1. The CDR3 spans 14 residues. Looked up from germline, CDR1 is SGHKS and CDR2 is YYEKEE (reference sequence). The trim removed 5 bases at V and 4 bases at J, leaving 5 bases unmatched. The CDR3 DNA reads as TGTGCCAGCAGAGCCGGGACAGGGGGTTACGAGCAGTACTTC. Its translation is CASRAGTGGYEQYF.

This clone came up once. This chain connects TRBV19 to TRBJ1-1; no firm D call. Trimming took off 3 bases at V and 1 base at J, with 12 bases between the two ends. The CDR3 loop spans 15 amino acids. Germline CDR1 LNHDA, CDR2 SQIVND (reference sequence). CDR3 sequence: CASSMGPASNTEAFF. The CDR3 DNA sequence: TGTGCCAGTAGTATGGGCCCCGCTTCGAACACTGAAGCTTTCTTT.

This rearrangement joins TRBV11-3 to TRBJ2-3; the match to TRBD2 covers 7 bases. Trimming cost V 1 base and J 3 bases; bases outside gene matches: 10. CDR3 length: 17 residues. Germline CDR1 reads SGHNT; CDR2 reads YENEEA. The CDR3 spells CASSLGPLAAGTDTQYF. As DNA, the CDR3 is TGTGCCAGCAGCTTAGGCCCGCTAGCGGCAGGTACAGATACGCAGTATTTT.

The chain carries TRBV3-1 (or the pseudogene TRBV3-2) and TRBJ2-1; 11 positions match TRBD1. Germline V gene data show CDR1 as LGHDT and CDR2 as YNNKEL (reference sequence). J gave up 2 bases and V 5 bases, and 5 bases lay outside the gene matches. This CDR3 contains 16 residues. The CDR3 DNA sequence: TGTGCCAGCAGCTCCCGGACAGGGGGCACCTACAATGAGCAGTTCTTC. Residues: CASSSRTGGTYNEQFF.

V gene TRBV2 combines with J gene TRBJ2-1; the match to TRBD2 covers 7 bases. This CDR3 comprises 15 residues. Germline V gene sequence: CDR1 SNHLY, CDR2 FYNNEI. J gave up 1 base and V 4 bases, and 4 bases lay outside the gene matches. The CDR3 spells CASSVGGRSYNEQFF. CDR3 DNA: TGTGCCAGCAGTGTCGGCGGGAGATCCTACAATGAGCAGTTCTTC.

V usage is TRBV29-1 and J usage is TRBJ2-5, with 10 bases aligning to TRBD2. CDR3 length: 15 amino acids. Germline assignment: CDR1 SQVTM and CDR2 ANQGSEA. J lost 5 bases, V lost 7 bases, and 13 bases had no gene match. The CDR3 sequence is CSASGTSVFSETQYF. CDR3 in DNA: TGCAGCGCATCCGGGACTAGCGTCTTCTCGGAGACCCAGTACTTC.

V is TRBV2 and J is TRBJ1-3; TRBD1 agrees at 9 bases. The CDR3 sequence is 15 residues long. Germline CDR1 reads SNHLY; CDR2 reads FYNNEI. The V segment lost 6 bases and the J segment 2 bases; nucleotides outside the gene matches: 5. The CDR3 bases are TGTGCCAGCAGGGAACAGGGGGCGCCTGGAAACACCATATATTTT. It translates to CASREQGAPGNTIYF.

The chain links TRBV28 to TRBJ2-3; D gene ambiguous. Germline V gene sequence: CDR1 MDHEN, CDR2 SYDVKM. The CDR3 runs to 14 residues. V lost 2 bases to trimming and J lost 4 bases, with 10 bases between them. The CDR3 protein is CASSLPQVADTQYF. The CDR3 region has the DNA TGTGCCAGCAGTTTACCCCAGGTGGCAGATACGCAGTATTTT. The variable domain in full, completed from reference TRBV28 and TRBJ2-3, reads DVKVTQSSRYLVKRTGEKVFLECVQDMDHENMFWYRQDPGLGLRLIYFSYDVKMKEKGDIPEGYSVSREKKERFSLILESASTNQTSMYLCASSLPQVADTQYFGPGTRLTVL.

The gene calls are TRBV19 and TRBJ1-1; D is possibly TRBD1 (5 bases). Germline loops: CDR1 LNHDA, CDR2 SQIVND (reference sequence). Trimming took off 1 base at V and 0 bases at J, with 9 bases between the two ends. The CDR3 totals 15 residues. CDR3 DNA sequence: TGTGCCAGTAGTATAGGCCAGGGTTTGAACACTGAAGCTTTCTTT. This codes for CASSIGQGLNTEAFF.

J is TRBJ1-2 and V is TRBV28, with TRBD1 matching 8 bases. The CDR3 has 12 amino acids. The germline V gene encodes CDR1 MDHEN and CDR2 SYDVKM. After removal of 4 bases from V and 7 bases from J, the junction contained 2 bases not matched to a gene. The CDR3 protein is CASSWTGTGYTF. The CDR3 nucleotides are TGTGCCAGCAGTTGGACAGGGACTGGCTACACCTTC.

CDR3 sequence reads: CASSGIGQGGETQYF. CDR3 sequence (DNA): TGTGCCAGCAGCGGGATTGGACAGGGGGGAGAGACCCAGTACTTC. The chain joins TRBV9 to TRBJ2-5, with TRBD1 matching over 10 bases. The V gene end was trimmed by 3 bases and the J gene end by 4 bases; junction bases not matched to a gene: 6. The CDR3 totals 15 residues. The V gene's germline CDR1 is SGDLS and CDR2 YYNGEE. Combining the CDR3 with reference TRBV9 and TRBJ2-5 gives the whole variable domain DSGVTQTPKHLITATGQRVTLRCSPRSGDLSVYWYQQSLDQGLQFLIQYYNGEERAKGNILERFSAQQFPDLHSELNLSSLELGDSALYFCASSGIGQGGETQYFGPGTRLLVL.

V is TRBV19 and J is TRBJ2-3; 10 bases agree with TRBD1. V lost 2 bases, J lost 5 bases, and 4 bases stayed unmatched. The germline CDR1 and CDR2 sequences are LNHDA and SQIVND (reference sequence). The CDR3 loop spans 15 amino acids. This CDR3 reads CASSIPGQGIDTQYF. The CDR3 DNA sequence: TGTGCCAGTAGTATACCGGGACAGGGGATAGATACGCAGTATTTT.

The chain joins TRBV19 to TRBJ2-1, with TRBD2 identical over 12 bases. V was clipped by 3 bases and J by 5 bases; unmatched bases: 14. The germline V gene encodes CDR1 LNHDA and CDR2 SQIVND (reference sequence). CDR3 length: 19 amino acids. Here the CDR3 DNA reads TGTGCCAGTAGTATGCGACGGACTAGCGGGATTCTAGGACACAATGAGCAGTTCTTC. The encoded protein is CASSMRRTSGILGHNEQFF.

J is TRBJ1-2 and V is TRBV19; TRBD1 matches 7 bases. Trimming cost V 3 bases and J 8 bases; bases outside gene matches: 15. CDR3 length: 16 residues. Germline CDR1 and CDR2: LNHDA and SQIVND (reference sequence). The CDR3 loop is CASSINRGPSTGGYTF. The DNA for the CDR3 is TGTGCCAGTAGTATTAACAGGGGCCCATCTACTGGCGGCTACACCTTC. The full variable domain, with the rest looked up from reference TRBV19 and TRBJ1-2, is DGGITQSPKYLFRKEGQNVTLSCEQNLNHDAMYWYRQDPGQGLRLIYYSQIVNDFQKGDIAEGYSVSREKKESFPLTVTSAQKNPTAFYLCASSINRGPSTGGYTFGSGTRLTVV.